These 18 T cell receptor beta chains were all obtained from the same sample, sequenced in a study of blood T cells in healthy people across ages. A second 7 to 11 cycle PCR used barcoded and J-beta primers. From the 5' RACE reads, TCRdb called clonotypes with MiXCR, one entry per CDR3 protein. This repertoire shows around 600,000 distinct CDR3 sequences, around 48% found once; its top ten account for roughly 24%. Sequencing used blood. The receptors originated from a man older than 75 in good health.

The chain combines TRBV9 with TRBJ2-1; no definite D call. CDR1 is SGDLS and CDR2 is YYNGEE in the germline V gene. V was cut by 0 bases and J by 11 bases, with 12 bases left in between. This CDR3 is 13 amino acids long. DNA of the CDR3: TGTGCCAGCAGCGTAGAATTGGGCGAGAAGCAGTTCTTC. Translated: CASSVELGEKQFF.

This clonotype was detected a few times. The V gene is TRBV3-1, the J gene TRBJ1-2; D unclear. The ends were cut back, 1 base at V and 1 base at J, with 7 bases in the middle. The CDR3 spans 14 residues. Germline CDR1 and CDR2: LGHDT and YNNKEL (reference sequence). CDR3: CASSQVSSNYGYTF. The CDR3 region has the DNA TGTGCCAGCAGCCAAGTTAGCAGTAACTATGGCTACACCTTC.

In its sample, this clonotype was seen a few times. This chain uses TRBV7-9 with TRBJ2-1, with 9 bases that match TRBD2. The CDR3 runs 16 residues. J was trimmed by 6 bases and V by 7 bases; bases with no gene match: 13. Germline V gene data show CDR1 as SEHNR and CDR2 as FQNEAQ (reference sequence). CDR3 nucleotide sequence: TGTGCCAGCATCCTTATAGGTAGCGGGAGCCGCAATGAGCAGTTCTTC. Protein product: CASILIGSGSRNEQFF.

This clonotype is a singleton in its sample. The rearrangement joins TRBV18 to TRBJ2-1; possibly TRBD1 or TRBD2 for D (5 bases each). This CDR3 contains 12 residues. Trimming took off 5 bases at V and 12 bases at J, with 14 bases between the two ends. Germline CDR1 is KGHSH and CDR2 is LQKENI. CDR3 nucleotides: TGTGCCAGCTCATTTCGGGACGGTACGCAGTTCTTC. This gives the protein CASSFRDGTQFF.

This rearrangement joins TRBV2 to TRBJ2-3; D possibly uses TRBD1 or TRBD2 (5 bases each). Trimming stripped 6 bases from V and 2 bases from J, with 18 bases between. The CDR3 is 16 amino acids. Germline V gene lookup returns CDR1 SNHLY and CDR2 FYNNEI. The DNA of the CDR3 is TGTGCCAGCAGGGGACGGGCAGAGAGAAACACAGATACGCAGTATTTT. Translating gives CASRGRAERNTDTQYF. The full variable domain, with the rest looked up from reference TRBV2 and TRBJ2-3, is EPEVTQTPSHQVTQMGQEVILRCVPISNHLYFYWYRQILGQKVEFLVSFYNNEISEKSEIFDDQFSVERPDGSNFTLKIRSTKLEDSAMYFCASRGRAERNTDTQYFGPGTRLTVL.

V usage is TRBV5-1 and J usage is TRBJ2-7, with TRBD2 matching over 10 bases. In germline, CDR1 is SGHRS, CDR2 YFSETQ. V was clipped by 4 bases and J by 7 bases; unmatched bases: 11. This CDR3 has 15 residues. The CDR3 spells CASSRELAGKNEQYF. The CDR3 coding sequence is TGCGCCAGCAGCCGAGAACTAGCGGGGAAGAATGAGCAGTACTTC. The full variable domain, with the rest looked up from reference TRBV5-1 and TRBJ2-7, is KAGVTQTPRYLIKTRGQQVTLSCSPISGHRSVSWYQQTPGQGLQFLFEYFSETQRNKGNFPGRFSGRQFSNSRSEMNVSTLELGDSALYLCASSRELAGKNEQYFGPGTRLTVT.

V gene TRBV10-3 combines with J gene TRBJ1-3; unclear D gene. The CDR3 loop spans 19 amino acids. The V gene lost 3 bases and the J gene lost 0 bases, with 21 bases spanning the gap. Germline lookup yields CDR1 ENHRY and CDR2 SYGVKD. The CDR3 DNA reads TGTGCCATCAGTGAATCAGGAAGCGCCGCGGTTACCTCTGGAAACACCATATATTTT. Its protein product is CAISESGSAAVTSGNTIYF.

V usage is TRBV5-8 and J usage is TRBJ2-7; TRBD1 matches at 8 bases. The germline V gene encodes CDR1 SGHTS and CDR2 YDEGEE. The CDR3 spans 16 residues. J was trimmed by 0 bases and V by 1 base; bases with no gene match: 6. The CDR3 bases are TGTGCCAGCAGCTTGATGGGACAGGCTGCCTCCTACGAGCAGTACTTC. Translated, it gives CASSLMGQAASYEQYF.

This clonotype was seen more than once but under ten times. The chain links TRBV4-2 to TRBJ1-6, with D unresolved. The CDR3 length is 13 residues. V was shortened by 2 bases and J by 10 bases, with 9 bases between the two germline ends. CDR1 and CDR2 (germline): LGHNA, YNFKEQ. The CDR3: CASSQPKKSPLHF. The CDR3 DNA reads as TGTGCCAGCAGCCAACCAAAGAAGTCACCCCTCCACTTT.

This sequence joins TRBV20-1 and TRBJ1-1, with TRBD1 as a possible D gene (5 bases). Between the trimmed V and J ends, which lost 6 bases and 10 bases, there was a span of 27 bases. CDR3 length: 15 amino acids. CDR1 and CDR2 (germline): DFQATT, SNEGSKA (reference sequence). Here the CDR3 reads CSASLSGGARWGAFF. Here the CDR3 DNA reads TGCAGTGCCAGTCTATCCGGTGGGGCTCGATGGGGAGCTTTCTTT.

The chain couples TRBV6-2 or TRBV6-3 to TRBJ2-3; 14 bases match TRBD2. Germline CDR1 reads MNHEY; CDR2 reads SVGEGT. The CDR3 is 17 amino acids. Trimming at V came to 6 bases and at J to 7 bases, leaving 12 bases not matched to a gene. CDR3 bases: TGTGCCAGCAGCTCCTCCGGGACTAGCGGGAGTCGTCATACGCAGTATTTT. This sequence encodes CASSSSGTSGSRHTQYF.

CDR3 sequence reads: CASSLEPAQETQYF. The CDR3, as DNA: TGTGCCAGCAGCTTGGAACCAGCCCAAGAGACCCAGTACTTC. This chain joins TRBV5-5 and TRBJ2-5; D remains ambiguous. The CDR3 is 14 amino acids. The V end was cut by 0 bases, the J end by 1 base, with 7 bases between. The germline V gene encodes CDR1 SGHKS and CDR2 YYEKEE (reference sequence).

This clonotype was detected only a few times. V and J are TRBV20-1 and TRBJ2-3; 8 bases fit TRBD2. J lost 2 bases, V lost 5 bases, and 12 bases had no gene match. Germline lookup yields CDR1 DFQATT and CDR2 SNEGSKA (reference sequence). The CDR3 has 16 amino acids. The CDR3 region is CSAVPPWRGVTDTQYF. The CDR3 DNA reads TGCAGTGCTGTACCCCCTTGGCGGGGGGTCACAGATACGCAGTATTTT.

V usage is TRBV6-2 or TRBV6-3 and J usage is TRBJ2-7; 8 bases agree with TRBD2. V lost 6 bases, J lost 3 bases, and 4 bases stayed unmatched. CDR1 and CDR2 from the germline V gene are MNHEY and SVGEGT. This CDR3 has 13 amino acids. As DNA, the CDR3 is TGTGCCAGCAGCGGGGGGGTTGTCTACGAGCAGTACTTC. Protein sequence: CASSGGVVYEQYF.

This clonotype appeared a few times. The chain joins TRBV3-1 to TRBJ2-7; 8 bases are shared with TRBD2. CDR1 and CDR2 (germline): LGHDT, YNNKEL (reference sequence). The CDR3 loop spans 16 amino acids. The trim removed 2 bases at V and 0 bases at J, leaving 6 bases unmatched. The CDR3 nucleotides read TGTGCCAGCAGCCAAAGACTAGCGTCGAGCTCCTACGAGCAGTACTTC. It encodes CASSQRLASSSYEQYF.

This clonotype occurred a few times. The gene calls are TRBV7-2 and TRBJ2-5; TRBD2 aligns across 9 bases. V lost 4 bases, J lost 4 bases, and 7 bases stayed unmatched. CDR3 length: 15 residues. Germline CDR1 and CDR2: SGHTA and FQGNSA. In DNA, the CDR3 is TGTGCCAGCAGCTCCCCGGGACTAGCTTCAGAGACCCAGTACTTC. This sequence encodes CASSSPGLASETQYF.

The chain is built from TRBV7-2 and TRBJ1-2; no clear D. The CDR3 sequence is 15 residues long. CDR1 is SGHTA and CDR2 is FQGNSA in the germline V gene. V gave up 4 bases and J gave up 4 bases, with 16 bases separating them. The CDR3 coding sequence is TGTGCCAGCAGCTACCAATCTTACAGTATCTATGGCTACACCTTC. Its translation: CASSYQSYSIYGYTF.

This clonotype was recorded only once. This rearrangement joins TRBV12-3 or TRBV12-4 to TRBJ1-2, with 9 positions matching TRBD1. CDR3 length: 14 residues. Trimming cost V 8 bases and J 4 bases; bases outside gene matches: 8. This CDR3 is CASAGTGLFYGYTF. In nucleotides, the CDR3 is TGTGCCAGCGCGGGGACAGGGTTATTCTATGGCTACACCTTC.